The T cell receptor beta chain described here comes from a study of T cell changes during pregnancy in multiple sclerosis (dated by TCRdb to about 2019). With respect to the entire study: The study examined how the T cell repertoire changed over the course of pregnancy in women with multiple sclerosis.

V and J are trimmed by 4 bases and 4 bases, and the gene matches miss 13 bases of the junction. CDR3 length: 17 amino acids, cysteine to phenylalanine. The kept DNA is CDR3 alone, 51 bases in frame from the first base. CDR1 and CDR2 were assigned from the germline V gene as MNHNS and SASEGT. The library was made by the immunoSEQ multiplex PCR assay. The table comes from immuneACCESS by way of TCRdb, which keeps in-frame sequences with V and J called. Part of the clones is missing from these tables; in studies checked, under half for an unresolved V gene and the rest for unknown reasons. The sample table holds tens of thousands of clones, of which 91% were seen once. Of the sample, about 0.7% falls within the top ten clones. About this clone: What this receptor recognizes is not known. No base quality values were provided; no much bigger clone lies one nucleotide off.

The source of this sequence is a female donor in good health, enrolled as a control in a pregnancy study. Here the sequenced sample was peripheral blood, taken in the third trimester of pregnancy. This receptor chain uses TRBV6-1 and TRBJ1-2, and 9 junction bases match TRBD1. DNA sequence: TGTGCCAGCAGTGGCCCGGACAGGGGCGTTAAAATCTATGGCTACACCTTC. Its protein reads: CASSGPDRGVKIYGYTF.